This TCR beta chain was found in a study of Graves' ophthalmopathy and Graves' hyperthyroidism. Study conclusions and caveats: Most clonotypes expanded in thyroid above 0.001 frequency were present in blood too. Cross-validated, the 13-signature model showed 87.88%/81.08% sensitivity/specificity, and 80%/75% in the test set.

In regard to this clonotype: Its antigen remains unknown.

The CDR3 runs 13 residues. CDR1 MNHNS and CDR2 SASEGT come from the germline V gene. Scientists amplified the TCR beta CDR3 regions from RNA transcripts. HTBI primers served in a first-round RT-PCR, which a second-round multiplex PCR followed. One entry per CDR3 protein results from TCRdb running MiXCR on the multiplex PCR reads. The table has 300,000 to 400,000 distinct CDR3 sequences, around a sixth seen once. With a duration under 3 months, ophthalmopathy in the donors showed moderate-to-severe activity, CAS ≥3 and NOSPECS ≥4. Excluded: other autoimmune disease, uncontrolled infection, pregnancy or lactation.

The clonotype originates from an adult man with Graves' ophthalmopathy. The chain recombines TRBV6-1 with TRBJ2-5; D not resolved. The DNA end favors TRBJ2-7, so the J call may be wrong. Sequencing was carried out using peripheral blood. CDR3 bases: TGTGCCAGCATCCGGGCGGAGACCTACGAGCAGTACTTC. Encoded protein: CASIRAETYEQYF.